This TCR beta chain originates from a study of blood T cell repertoires in COVID-19. Across the whole study: Samples came from the United States, Italy and Spain, spanning acute and convalescent COVID-19. Nucleic acid was either cDNA or gDNA, and it came from T cells, B-cell-depleted T cells, or PBMCs.

The germline V gene encodes CDR1 MNHEY and CDR2 SMNVEV (reference sequence). Trimming stripped 6 bases from V and 5 bases from J, with 14 bases between. This CDR3 is 14 amino acids long. As handled by the study authors: It was from reference gene primer amplification that nucleated cell counts were estimated. Profiling relied on immunoSEQ multiplex PCR, and the TCRdb table lists in-frame clones only, not all of them. V and J calls and clone size are as listed in that table; D and trimming were resolved from the DNA. In the table there are about 130,000 clones, approximately 80% of which are singletons. This clone was detected a few times.

The receptor was isolated from a man between 60 and 70 years old who had recovered from COVID-19. The sequenced sample consisted of peripheral blood. The V gene is TRBV27, the J gene TRBJ1-5; D perhaps matches TRBD1 (6 bases). Here the CDR3 DNA reads TGTGCCAGCAGGCAGGGGATATGGTATCAGCCCCAGCATTTT. Protein: CASRQGIWYQPQHF.